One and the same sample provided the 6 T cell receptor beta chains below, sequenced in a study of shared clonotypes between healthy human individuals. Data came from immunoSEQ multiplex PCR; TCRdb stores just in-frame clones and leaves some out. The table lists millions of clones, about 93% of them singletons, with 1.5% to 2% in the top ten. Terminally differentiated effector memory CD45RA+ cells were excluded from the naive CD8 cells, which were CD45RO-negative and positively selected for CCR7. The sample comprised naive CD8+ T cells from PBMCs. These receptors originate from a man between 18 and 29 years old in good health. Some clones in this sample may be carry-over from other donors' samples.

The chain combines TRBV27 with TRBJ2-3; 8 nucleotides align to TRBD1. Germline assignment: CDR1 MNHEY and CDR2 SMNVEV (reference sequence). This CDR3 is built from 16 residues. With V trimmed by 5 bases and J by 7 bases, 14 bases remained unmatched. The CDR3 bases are TGTGCCAGCAGTCCTTCGACAGGGGACACACTCCATACGCAGTATTTT. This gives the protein CASSPSTGDTLHTQYF.

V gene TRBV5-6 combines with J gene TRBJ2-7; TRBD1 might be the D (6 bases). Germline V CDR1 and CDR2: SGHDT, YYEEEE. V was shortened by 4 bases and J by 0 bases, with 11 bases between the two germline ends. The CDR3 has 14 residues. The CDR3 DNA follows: TGTGCCAGCAGCCCGCAGGGGAACTCCTACGAGCAGTACTTC. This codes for CASSPQGNSYEQYF.

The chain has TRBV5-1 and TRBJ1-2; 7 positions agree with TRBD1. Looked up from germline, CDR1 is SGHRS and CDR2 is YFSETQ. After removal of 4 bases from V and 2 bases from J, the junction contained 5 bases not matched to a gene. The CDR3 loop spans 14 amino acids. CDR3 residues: CASSAGTDNYGYTF. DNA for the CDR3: TGCGCCAGCAGCGCCGGGACAGACAACTATGGCTACACCTTC.

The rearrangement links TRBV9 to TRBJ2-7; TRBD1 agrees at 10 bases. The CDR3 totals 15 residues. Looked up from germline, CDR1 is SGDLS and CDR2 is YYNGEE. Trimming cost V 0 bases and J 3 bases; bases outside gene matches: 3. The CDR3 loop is CASSVAGTGVYEQYF. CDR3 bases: TGTGCCAGCAGCGTAGCTGGGACAGGGGTCTACGAGCAGTACTTC.

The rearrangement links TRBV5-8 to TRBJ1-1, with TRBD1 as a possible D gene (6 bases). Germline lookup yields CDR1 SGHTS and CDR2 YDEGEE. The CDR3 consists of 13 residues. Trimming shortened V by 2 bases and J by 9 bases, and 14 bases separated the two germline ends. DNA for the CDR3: TGTGCCAGCAGCTTCGGGGCAGGGGTTAAAGCTTTCTTT. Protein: CASSFGAGVKAFF.

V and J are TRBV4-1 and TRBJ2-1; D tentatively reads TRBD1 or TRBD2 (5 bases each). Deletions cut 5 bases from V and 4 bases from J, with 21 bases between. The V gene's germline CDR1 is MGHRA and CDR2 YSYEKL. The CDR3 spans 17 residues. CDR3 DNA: TGCGCCAGCAGCTACTACCCCCAAGGGACCATTTACAATGAGCAGTTCTTC. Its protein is CASSYYPQGTIYNEQFF.